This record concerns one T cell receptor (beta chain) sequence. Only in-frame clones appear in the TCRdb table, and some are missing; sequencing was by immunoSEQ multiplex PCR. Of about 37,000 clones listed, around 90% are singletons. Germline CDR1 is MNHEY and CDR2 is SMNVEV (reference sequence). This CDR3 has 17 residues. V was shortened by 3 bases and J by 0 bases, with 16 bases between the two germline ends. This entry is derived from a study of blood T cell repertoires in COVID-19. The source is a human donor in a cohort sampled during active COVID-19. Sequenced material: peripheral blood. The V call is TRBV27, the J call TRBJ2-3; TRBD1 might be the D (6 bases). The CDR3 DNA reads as TGTGCCAGCAGTTTCGGAAGACAGGCGGGTAGCACAGATACGCAGTATTTT. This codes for CASSFGRQAGSTDTQYF.